This T cell receptor (beta chain) was captured in a study of shared T cell receptors in the human thymus. The repertoire was sequenced with immunoSEQ multiplex PCR; TCRdb's copy has only in-frame clones and lacks some. Among 640,000 or so clones listed, approximately 89% were seen once. Germline CDR1 is SNHLY and CDR2 is FYNNEI. V was clipped by 1 base and J by 5 bases; unmatched bases: 14. This CDR3 contains 19 residues. The same sample was also studied in work on human thymus T cells.

This TCR derives from a boy under two years old with a congenital heart defect. Sequencing input: thymocytes. The chain joins TRBV2 to TRBJ2-7, with 13 bases identical to TRBD2. DNA of the CDR3: TGTGCCAGCAGTGAAGGGAGAGGCTTGGGGACTAGCGGGATAAACGAGCAGTACTTC. Residues: CASSEGRGLGTSGINEQYF.